This passage covers 25 T cell receptor beta chains from one sample sequenced in a study of cytomegalovirus exposure and HLA in healthy donors. 13 Jbeta primers and 60 Vbeta primers were used for the PCR. Sequencing was performed with immunoSEQ multiplex PCR; in TCRdb, only in-frame clones are kept and a portion is missing. This table has 130,000 or so clones, approximately 84% appearing once. Material: PBMCs. Receptors were obtained from a woman between 40 and 55 years old in good health and CMV-seronegative.

The CDR3 region has the DNA TGTGCCAGCAGTTTCTCCCTCCCTAAGCTCGAGCAGTACTTC. This encodes CASSFSLPKLEQYF. This chain uses TRBV28 with TRBJ2-5; D not resolved. The J call is uncertain, as TRBJ2-7 better fits the DNA end. The CDR3 length is 14 residues. Germline V gives CDR1 MDHEN, CDR2 SYDVKM.

This clone was observed a handful of times. The chain's CDR3 is CASSQDGTLQGTQYF. CDR3 sequence (DNA): TGCGCCAGCAGCCAAGATGGTACCCTTCAGGGGACCCAGTACTTC. The V gene is TRBV4-1, the J gene TRBJ2-5, with D possibly being TRBD1 (5 bases). In germline, CDR1 is MGHRA, CDR2 YSYEKL. The CDR3 spans 15 residues. V gave up 0 bases and J gave up 7 bases, with 15 bases separating them.

This chain connects TRBV11-2 to TRBJ2-1; 11 nucleotides match TRBD2. The CDR3 spans 17 residues. CDR1 and CDR2 from the germline V gene are SGHAT and FQNNGV. V was pared by 5 bases and J by 8 bases, with 14 bases of the junction left unmatched. For the CDR3, the DNA is TGTGCCAGCAGCCCCTTTACTAGCGGGAGAGGGAAGTATGAGCAGTTCTTC. Translation: CASSPFTSGRGKYEQFF.

This clone was observed once. The CDR3 region is CASRRTGTRRNEQFF. The CDR3 DNA follows: TGTGCCAGCAGAAGGACCGGGACTAGGCGCAATGAGCAGTTCTTC. The genes are TRBV28 and TRBJ2-1; 8 positions agree with TRBD2. After removal of 6 bases from V and 6 bases from J, the junction contained 10 bases not matched to a gene. This CDR3 spans 15 amino acids. The germline CDR1 and CDR2 sequences are MDHEN and SYDVKM.

The chain carries TRBV5-6 and TRBJ1-4; D not certain. V gave up 0 bases and J gave up 7 bases, with 13 bases separating them. Germline V gene data show CDR1 as SGHDT and CDR2 as YYEEEE. The CDR3 length is 15 residues. CDR3 DNA: TGTGCCAGCAGCTTGGCGGGGAGTTTGGCTGAAAAACTGTTTTTT. Translated, it gives CASSLAGSLAEKLFF.

The rearrangement uses TRBV28 and TRBJ2-7; a weak D match, TRBD1 (5 bases). The germline V gene has CDR1 MDHEN and CDR2 SYDVKM. CDR3 length: 14 residues. With 5 bases removed from V and 0 bases from J, the gap between germline ends came to 11 bases. CDR3 sequence: CASSENQGSYEQYF. The DNA for the CDR3 is TGTGCCAGCAGTGAAAATCAGGGCTCCTACGAGCAGTACTTC. Together with reference TRBV28 and TRBJ2-7, the CDR3 gives the full variable domain: DVKVTQSSRYLVKRTGEKVFLECVQDMDHENMFWYRQDPGLGLRLIYFSYDVKMKEKGDIPEGYSVSREKKERFSLILESASTNQTSMYLCASSENQGSYEQYFGPGTRLTVT.

V and J are TRBV12-2 and TRBJ1-6; the table names TRBD1, a call not compared with the DNA. TRBV12-2 is described as a pseudogene. This CDR3 has 20 residues. The CDR3 nucleotides are TGTGCAAGTCGCGGCACCTGGAGGGACAGGGGGCGCAAAGCGAATTCACCCCTCCACTTT. It is translated as CASRGTWRDRGRKANSPLHF.

The chain employs TRBV7-2 and TRBJ2-3, with 7 bases identical to TRBD2. This CDR3 has 18 residues. J gave up 0 bases and V 5 bases, and 14 bases lay outside the gene matches. Germline V gene lookup returns CDR1 SGHTA and CDR2 FQGNSA. The CDR3 DNA sequence: TGTGCCAGCAGCCTTGGGGAAGGACTAGTCACTAGCACAGATACGCAGTATTTT. Encoded protein: CASSLGEGLVTSTDTQYF.

V gene TRBV9 combines with J gene TRBJ1-4; D not certain. Germline V gene data show CDR1 as SGDLS and CDR2 as YYNGEE. Trimming left V 0 bases short and J 1 base short, with 13 bases between. This CDR3 is built from 17 residues. The CDR3 region is CASSVGPAGGTNEKLFF. The DNA for the CDR3 is TGTGCCAGCAGCGTAGGGCCCGCTGGTGGAACTAATGAAAAACTGTTTTTT.

The chain joins TRBV15 to TRBJ2-3; 7 nucleotides match TRBD2. From germline, CDR1 is LNHNV and CDR2 YYDKDF (reference sequence). The ends lost 3 bases at V and 2 bases at J; junction bases unmatched: 5. This CDR3 has 15 residues. The CDR3 DNA follows: TGTGCCACCAGCAGGATAAGCGGGAACACAGATACGCAGTATTTT. This gives the protein CATSRISGNTDTQYF.

The rearrangement uses TRBV18 and TRBJ1-2, with unresolved D. CDR1 and CDR2 from the germline V gene are KGHSH and LQKENI. The CDR3 runs 15 residues. Trimming took off 3 bases at V and 2 bases at J, with 13 bases between the two ends. CDR3 nucleotides: TGTGCCAGCTCACCGTCAATACAACCGAACTATGGCTACACCTTC. This gives the protein CASSPSIQPNYGYTF.

Only a few counts were recorded for this clone. The rearrangement links TRBV9 to TRBJ2-7; 7 bases match TRBD1. Germline trimming cut 3 bases from V and 5 bases from J; bases unmatched to any gene: 17. The CDR3 runs to 17 residues. Germline lookup yields CDR1 SGDLS and CDR2 YYNGEE. The CDR3 loop reads CASSASPGTALLHEQYF. CDR3 coding DNA: TGTGCCAGCAGCGCCTCCCCGGGGACAGCCCTTCTCCACGAGCAGTACTTC.

There are a few counts of this clone. The chain joins TRBV7-2 to TRBJ2-1; possibly TRBD1 for D (6 bases). Trimming took 8 bases from V and 5 from J, leaving 13 bases between them. The CDR3 extends over 13 amino acids. Germline CDR1 is SGHTA and CDR2 is FQGNSA. The CDR3 DNA sequence: TGTGCCAGCGGCCGACAGGCGAACAATGAGCAGTTCTTC. As protein: CASGRQANNEQFF.

This clone is a singleton in its sample. V and J are TRBV4-2 and TRBJ1-2; TRBD1 matches 8 bases. V lost 3 bases, J lost 7 bases, and 13 bases stayed unmatched. CDR3 size: 16 residues. Germline assignment: CDR1 LGHNA and CDR2 YNFKEQ. The CDR3 protein is CASSQETGGGRIGYTF. The CDR3 nucleotides read TGTGCCAGCAGCCAGGAAACAGGGGGAGGTCGTATTGGCTACACCTTC.

J is TRBJ2-5 and V is TRBV5-4, with D hard to call. The V gene's germline CDR1 is SGHNT and CDR2 YYREEE (reference sequence). This CDR3 is 13 amino acids long. The V and J ends lost 1 base and 2 bases respectively, with 6 bases between them. The CDR3 spells CASSLTSQETQYF. The CDR3, as DNA: TGTGCCAGCAGCTTGACTTCACAAGAGACCCAGTACTTC.

The chain uses TRBV7-2 and TRBJ2-3, with 9 bases identical to TRBD2. The CDR3 has 15 amino acids. V gave up 5 bases and J gave up 2 bases; unmatched junction bases: 5. Germline CDR1 and CDR2: SGHTA and FQGNSA. CDR3 nucleotide sequence: TGTGCCAGCAGCCTTCTAGCGGGGCTCACAGATACGCAGTATTTT. Protein product: CASSLLAGLTDTQYF. Supplemented by reference TRBV7-2 and TRBJ2-3, the full variable domain reads GAGVSQSPSNKVTEKGKDVELRCDPISGHTALYWYRQSLGQGLEFLIYFQGNSAPDKSGLPSDRFSAERTGGSVSTLTIQRTQQEDSAVYLCASSLLAGLTDTQYFGPGTRLTVL.

The chain carries TRBV18 and TRBJ1-5; no clear D. The V gene lost 3 bases and the J gene lost 1 base, with 10 bases spanning the gap. This CDR3 is 15 amino acids long. Germline V CDR1 and CDR2: KGHSH, LQKENI. In DNA, the CDR3 is TGTGCCAGCTCACCGTCGTTTGGCAGCAATCAGCCCCAGCATTTT. This codes for CASSPSFGSNQPQHF.

V is TRBV4-3 and J is TRBJ2-5; possibly TRBD2 for D (6 bases). The ends were cut back, 2 bases at V and 4 bases at J, with 14 bases in the middle. CDR3 length equals 15 residues. Germline V lookup: CDR1 LGHNA, CDR2 YSLEER. The chain's CDR3 is CASSQHWRGLETQYF. Written as DNA, the CDR3 is TGCGCCAGCAGCCAACACTGGAGGGGTTTAGAGACCCAGTACTTC.

The genes are TRBV5-4 and TRBJ1-2; D perhaps matches TRBD1 (5 bases). The CDR3 has 13 residues. The germline CDR1 and CDR2 sequences are SGHNT and YYREEE (reference sequence). V was clipped by 0 bases and J by 8 bases, with 11 bases between them. This CDR3 reads CASSLAAGPGYTF. The CDR3 DNA reads as TGTGCCAGCAGCTTGGCCGCGGGGCCAGGCTACACCTTC.

This chain uses TRBV28 with TRBJ1-3, with 7 bases that match TRBD1. The CDR3 loop spans 13 amino acids. J lost 2 bases, V lost 8 bases, and 3 bases had no gene match. The germline V gene has CDR1 MDHEN and CDR2 SYDVKM. The DNA for the CDR3 is TGTGCCAGCCACGACAGGGCTGGAAACACCATATATTTT. It yields the protein CASHDRAGNTIYF.

The chain combines TRBV6-5 with TRBJ2-7, with D tentatively TRBD1 (6 bases). The ends were cut back, 2 bases at V and 7 bases at J, with 15 bases in the middle. The V gene's germline CDR1 is MNHEY and CDR2 SVGAGI. The CDR3 runs 14 residues. CDR3 coding DNA: TGTGCCAGCAGTTACGCTGAAGGGGGAGAAGAGCAGTACTTC. As protein: CASSYAEGGEEQYF.

V usage is TRBV14 and J usage is TRBJ2-5; 7 nucleotides line up with TRBD1. The J call may be mistaken, given a closer DNA end match to TRBJ2-7. The germline V gene has CDR1 SGHDN and CDR2 FVKESK. The length of the CDR3 is 17 residues. The CDR3 DNA is TGTGCCAGCAGCCAGGGCCTCGGACAGGTGTTTCCCTACGAGCAGTACTTC. Translating it yields CASSQGLGQVFPYEQYF.

V and J are TRBV11-2 and TRBJ2-7, with 13 nucleotides matching TRBD2. Germline CDR1 reads SGHAT; CDR2 reads FQNNGV. Trimming removed 3 bases from V and 7 bases from J; junction bases left unmatched: 9. This CDR3 is built from 16 residues. Here the CDR3 reads CASSFEPGLAGEEQYF. DNA for the CDR3: TGTGCCAGCAGCTTTGAACCCGGACTAGCGGGAGAGGAGCAGTACTTC.

J is TRBJ2-5 and V is TRBV5-6, with D possibly being TRBD1 (5 bases). The J call may be faulty, since TRBJ2-7 better matches the DNA end. Germline lookup yields CDR1 SGHDT and CDR2 YYEEEE. The length of the CDR3 is 12 residues. CDR3 DNA sequence: TGTGCCAGCAGCGACCAGGGCTACGAGCAGTACTTC. It is translated as CASSDQGYEQYF.

The chain recombines TRBV10-2 with TRBJ1-3; TRBD1 matches at 9 bases. After removal of 6 bases from V and 7 bases from J, the junction contained 16 bases not matched to a gene. Germline V gives CDR1 WSHSY, CDR2 SAAADI. The CDR3 is 17 residues long. This CDR3 is CASSFDSRTGDSNTIYF. DNA of the CDR3: TGCGCCAGCAGCTTCGACTCTAGGACAGGGGATAGTAACACCATATATTTT.